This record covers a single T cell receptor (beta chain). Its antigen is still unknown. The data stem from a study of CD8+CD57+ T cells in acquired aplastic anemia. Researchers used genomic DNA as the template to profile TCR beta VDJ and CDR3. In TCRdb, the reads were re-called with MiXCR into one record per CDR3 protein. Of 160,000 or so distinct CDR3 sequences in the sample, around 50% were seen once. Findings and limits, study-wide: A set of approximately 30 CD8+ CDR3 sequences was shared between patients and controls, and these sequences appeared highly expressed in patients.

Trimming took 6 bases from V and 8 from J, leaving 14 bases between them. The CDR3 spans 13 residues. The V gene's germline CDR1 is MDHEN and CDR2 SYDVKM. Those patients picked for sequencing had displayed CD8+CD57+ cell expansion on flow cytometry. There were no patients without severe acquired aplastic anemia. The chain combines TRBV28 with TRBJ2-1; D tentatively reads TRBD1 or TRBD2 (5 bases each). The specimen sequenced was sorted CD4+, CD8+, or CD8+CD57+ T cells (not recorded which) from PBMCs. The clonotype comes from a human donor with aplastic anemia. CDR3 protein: CASRLERGHEQFF. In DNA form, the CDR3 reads TGTGCCAGCAGACTAGAAAGGGGCCATGAGCAGTTCTTC.